What follows are 27 T cell receptor beta chains derived from one specimen sequenced in a study of early T cells in non-severe SARS-CoV-2 infection. Using its own MiXCR run on the 5' RACE reads, TCRdb lists one record per CDR3 protein. The sample contains about 97,000 distinct CDR3 sequences, roughly 11% of which appear only once. This material consisted of whole blood, taken at baseline. The receptors here all came from an adult who was a healthcare worker with PCR-confirmed SARS-CoV-2 infection or an uninfected control (not recorded which).

This clonotype has more than one count but fewer than ten. The rearrangement uses TRBV9 and TRBJ1-1, with D unclear. The germline V and J ends were trimmed by 3 bases and 0 bases, with 15 bases remaining between them. The germline V gene encodes CDR1 SGDLS and CDR2 YYNGEE. The length of the CDR3 is 16 residues. CDR3 sequence reads: CASSAAPDNMNTEAFF. DNA of the CDR3: TGTGCCAGCAGCGCCGCGCCCGACAACATGAACACTGAAGCTTTCTTT.

There are a few counts of this clonotype. The chain carries TRBV12-3 or TRBV12-4 and TRBJ2-3; 10 bases match TRBD2. J lost 6 bases, V lost 5 bases, and 5 bases had no gene match. This CDR3 contains 14 residues. The CDR3 region is CASSPLAGVDTQYF. CDR3 in DNA: TGTGCCAGCAGTCCCCTAGCGGGGGTTGATACGCAGTATTTT.

The rearrangement links TRBV27 to TRBJ2-1; 9 bases align to TRBD2. The germline CDR1 and CDR2 sequences are MNHEY and SMNVEV (reference sequence). V shed 5 bases and J 4 bases; nucleotides not matched to a gene: 6. The CDR3 is 15 amino acids. CDR3: CASSIAGVAYNEQFF. CDR3 nucleotides: TGTGCCAGCAGTATAGCGGGAGTTGCATACAATGAGCAGTTCTTC.

This clonotype appeared many times. The chain has TRBV7-9 and TRBJ2-7, with D perhaps matching TRBD1 (5 bases). The CDR3 has 14 amino acids. Per the germline V gene, CDR1 is SEHNR and CDR2 is FQNEAQ (reference sequence). The ends were cut back, 2 bases at V and 2 bases at J, with 10 bases in the middle. The CDR3 nucleotides read TGTGCCAGCAGCTTATCGACAGAGACCTACGAGCAGTACTTC. Its protein product is CASSLSTETYEQYF.

This clonotype appeared a few times. The V call is TRBV27, the J call TRBJ1-6; 8 bases match TRBD1. In germline, CDR1 is MNHEY, CDR2 SMNVEV (reference sequence). The V segment lost 5 bases and the J segment 10 bases; nucleotides outside the gene matches: 13. CDR3 length: 16 amino acids. CDR3 in amino acids: CASSGAYRGIGSPLHF. CDR3 nucleotides: TGTGCCAGCAGTGGGGCCTACAGGGGGATTGGGTCACCCCTCCACTTT.

This clonotype was seen at least ten times. This sequence joins TRBV10-3 and TRBJ1-1; tentative D call: TRBD1 (5 bases). The germline V gene has CDR1 ENHRY and CDR2 SYGVKD. Trimming stripped 5 bases from V and 1 base from J, with 11 bases between. The CDR3 is 14 amino acids. DNA for the CDR3: TGTGCCATCAGTCAATTTCAGGGGAACACTGAAGCTTTCTTT. It yields the protein CAISQFQGNTEAFF.

This clonotype was counted between two and nine times. The rearrangement links TRBV21-1 to TRBJ1-2; TRBD1 is taken as the D call from the table, unchecked against the DNA. TRBV21-1 is annotated as a pseudogene. The CDR3 is 15 residues long. CDR3 in amino acids: CASNNPTSRGDGYTF. The CDR3 DNA is TGTGCCAGCAACAACCCGACGAGCAGAGGGGATGGCTACACCTTC.

J is TRBJ1-1 and V is TRBV20-1; D is possibly TRBD1 (6 bases). The CDR3 totals 15 residues. Germline CDR1 and CDR2: DFQATT and SNEGSKA (reference sequence). V lost 6 bases to trimming and J lost 8 bases, with 25 bases between them. CDR3: CSAPYSSTARGEAFF. The CDR3 DNA sequence: TGCAGTGCCCCCTACTCTTCGACGGCTAGGGGGGAAGCTTTCTTT.

This clonotype was observed a handful of times. The V and J genes are TRBV3-1 and TRBJ1-2; D unclear. CDR1 and CDR2 (germline): LGHDT, YNNKEL (reference sequence). V was cut by 0 bases and J by 4 bases, with 12 bases left in between. CDR3 length: 15 residues. The CDR3 nucleotides read TGTGCCAGCAGCCAAGATGTAGGCAGCCGCTATGGCTACACCTTC. This encodes CASSQDVGSRYGYTF. The entire variable domain, with the rest obtained from reference TRBV3-1 and TRBJ1-2, is as follows: DTAVSQTPKYLVTQMGNDKSIKCEQNLGHDTMYWYKQDSKKFLKIMFSYNNKELIINETVPNRFSPKSPDKAHLNLHINSLELGDSAVYFCASSQDVGSRYGYTFGSGTRLTVV.

The rearrangement uses TRBV7-2 and TRBJ2-1; no clear D. Trimming removed 3 bases from V and 0 bases from J, with 6 bases in between. The germline V gene has CDR1 SGHTA and CDR2 FQGNSA. The CDR3 length is 14 residues. This chain's CDR3 is CASSFSSSYNEQFF. The CDR3 bases are TGTGCCAGCAGCTTTTCTAGCTCCTACAATGAGCAGTTCTTC.

This chain joins TRBV6-1 and TRBJ1-2, with D hard to call. The CDR3 is 13 amino acids. The germline gives CDR1 MNHNS, CDR2 SASEGT. V lost 1 base and J 3 bases, leaving 6 bases between the germline ends. The chain's CDR3 is CASSEGEDYGYTF. The DNA of the CDR3 is TGTGCCAGCAGTGAAGGGGAGGACTATGGCTACACCTTC.

The rearrangement joins TRBV6-1 to TRBJ1-6, with D maybe TRBD1 (5 bases). Germline V gene data show CDR1 as MNHNS and CDR2 as SASEGT. Trimming pared 8 bases from V and 0 bases from J, leaving 8 bases between. The CDR3 consists of 14 residues. The CDR3 is CASGQGSYNSPLHF. The CDR3, as DNA: TGTGCCAGCGGTCAGGGCTCCTATAATTCACCCCTCCACTTT.

V is TRBV20-1 and J is TRBJ2-3; weak D call: TRBD1 (6 bases). Between the trimmed V and J ends, which lost 5 bases and 1 base, there was a span of 22 bases. The CDR3 contains 17 residues. CDR1 and CDR2 from the germline V gene are DFQATT and SNEGSKA (reference sequence). The CDR3 here is CSAPDSLGALRTDTQYF. As DNA, the CDR3 is TGCAGTGCTCCGGACAGCCTGGGAGCTCTTCGCACAGATACGCAGTATTTT.

This clonotype was counted a few times. This chain uses TRBV20-1 with TRBJ2-7, with 7 bases that match TRBD2. With 4 bases clipped from V and 5 bases from J, the junction kept 8 bases outside the gene matches. The CDR3 has 13 amino acids. Germline V gene sequence: CDR1 DFQATT, CDR2 SNEGSKA (reference sequence). The CDR3 reads CSATRSGTDEQYF. For the CDR3, the DNA is TGCAGTGCTACTCGCAGCGGGACTGACGAGCAGTACTTC.

This clonotype was seen ten or more times. This chain links TRBV27 with TRBJ2-2; D is possibly TRBD2 (5 bases). The V gene's germline CDR1 is MNHEY and CDR2 SMNVEV (reference sequence). Trimming shortened V by 3 bases and J by 4 bases, and 12 bases separated the two germline ends. The CDR3 consists of 15 residues. CDR3 nucleotide sequence: TGTGCCAGCAGTTTTTTACCTAGCCCCACCGGGGAGCTGTTTTTT. Its translation is CASSFLPSPTGELFF.

Many counts were recorded for this clonotype. The chain uses TRBV7-3 and TRBJ2-2; D is unresolved. Germline CDR1 SGHTA, CDR2 FQGTGA. The CDR3 totals 13 residues. Trimming removed 1 base at V and 7 bases at J, with 7 bases between. The CDR3 sequence: CASSLSWNGELFF. DNA of the CDR3: TGTGCCAGCAGCTTAAGTTGGAACGGGGAGCTGTTTTTT.

In this sample, this clonotype turned up a few times. V is TRBV5-8 and J is TRBJ2-3; 11 bases align to TRBD2. The J segment lost 14 bases and the V segment lost 5 bases, leaving 16 bases of the junction unmatched. Looked up from germline, CDR1 is SGHTS and CDR2 is YDEGEE. The CDR3 spans 15 residues. CDR3 in DNA: TGTGCCAGCAGGCTCGCCGGGACTAGCGGACCATCGACGTATTTT. It is translated as CASRLAGTSGPSTYF.

Notes on this clonotype: With a much larger clone just one base away, this may be a read error. The CDR3: CVSTYHMNTGELFF. CDR3 sequence (DNA): TGTGTCAGCACCTACCACATGAACACCGGGGAGCTGTTTTTT. V and J are TRBV11-2 and TRBJ2-2, with D unresolved. CDR3 length: 14 amino acids. Germline lookup yields CDR1 SGHAT and CDR2 FQNNGV.

Many counts were recorded for this clonotype. Mismatch with germline at one junction end may stem from a read error. The rearrangement links TRBV14 to TRBJ1-2; D remains ambiguous. The germline V gene has CDR1 SGHDN and CDR2 FVKESK. The CDR3 contains 14 residues. This CDR3 reads CASSKDLTSYGYTF. CDR3 DNA: TGTGCCAGCAGCAAAGACCTAACCAGCTATGGCTACACCTTC. Full variable domain (missing parts from reference TRBV14 and TRBJ1-2): EAGVTQFPSHSVIEKGQTVTLRCDPISGHDNLYWYRRVMGKEIKFLLHFVKESKQDESGMPNNRFLAERTGGTYSTLKVQPAELEDSGVYFCASSKDLTSYGYTFGSGTRLTVV.

On this clonotype: Given a much more abundant clone one base away, this may be a read error. The chain employs TRBV6-5 and TRBJ2-2, with D unclear. This CDR3 has 13 amino acids. CDR1 is MNHEY, CDR2 SVGAGI, per germline. The CDR3 bases are TGTGCCAGCAGTCCCTTGGGCACCGAGGAGCTGTTTTTT. Translated, it gives CASSPLGTEELFF.

This clonotype was seen more than once but under ten times. This chain joins TRBV15 and TRBJ1-4; no clear D gene. The length of the CDR3 is 15 residues. Germline CDR1 LNHNV, CDR2 YYDKDF (reference sequence). Deletions cut 0 bases from V and 5 bases from J, with 10 bases between. The CDR3 here is CATSRDPSRNEKLFF. CDR3 DNA: TGTGCCACCAGCAGAGACCCCAGCAGGAATGAAAAACTGTTTTTT. The full variable domain, rest sourced from reference TRBV15 and TRBJ1-4, is DAMVIQNPRYQVTQFGKPVTLSCSQTLNHNVMYWYQQKSSQAPKLLFHYYDKDFNNEADTPDNFQSRRPNTSFCFLDIRSPGLGDTAMYLCATSRDPSRNEKLFFGSGTQLSVL.

In regard to this clonotype: One end of the junction does not line up with germline, which may come from a read error. The CDR3 nucleotides read TGTGCCAGCGGCTTATCCGGGGGAGATACGCAGTATTTT. It yields the protein CASGLSGGDTQYF. The chain links TRBV7-2 to TRBJ2-3; a weak D match, TRBD2 (6 bases). This CDR3 contains 13 residues. Per germline, CDR1 SGHTA and CDR2 FQGNSA.

This clonotype came up a few times. The genes are TRBV2 and TRBJ2-1; D not certain. The CDR3 loop spans 14 amino acids. V lost 4 bases to trimming and J lost 2 bases, with 9 bases between them. The V gene's germline CDR1 is SNHLY and CDR2 FYNNEI. The CDR3 bases are TGTGCCAGCAGTGGCCCAGTCCCCTACAATGAGCAGTTCTTC. It translates to CASSGPVPYNEQFF.

In this sample, this clonotype turned up many times. The V call is TRBV18, the J call TRBJ1-1; no reliable D call. The V end was cut by 3 bases, the J end by 1 base, with 12 bases between. The CDR3 sequence is 15 residues long. Germline lookup yields CDR1 KGHSH and CDR2 LQKENI. CDR3 DNA sequence: TGTGCCAGCTCACCGGCGCGCAGTTCGAACACTGAAGCTTTCTTT. It codes for CASSPARSSNTEAFF.

This CDR3 reads CASSLELNTEAFF. The CDR3 DNA follows: TGCGCCAGCAGCTTGGAATTGAACACTGAAGCTTTCTTT. The chain couples TRBV5-1 to TRBJ1-1, with D hard to call. This CDR3 contains 13 residues. From germline, CDR1 is SGHRS and CDR2 YFSETQ. V dropped 0 bases and J dropped 0 bases, with 3 bases sitting between them.

This clonotype was seen a few times. The V call is TRBV7-2, the J call TRBJ2-4, with a tentative D call TRBD1 (5 bases). Per the germline V gene, CDR1 is SGHTA and CDR2 is FQGNSA. The CDR3 is made up of 17 amino acids. Trimming removed 6 bases at V and 0 bases at J, with 18 bases between. CDR3 bases: TGTGCCAGCAGTTTCCTCCCAGGGTCTCTAGCCAAAAACATTCAGTACTTC. Translation gives CASSFLPGSLAKNIQYF.

This clonotype has a count of ten or more. The chain recombines TRBV5-1 with TRBJ1-1; TRBD1 aligns across 8 bases. Germline V gives CDR1 SGHRS, CDR2 YFSETQ. The CDR3 spans 14 residues. J lost 8 bases, V lost 3 bases, and 9 bases had no gene match. In DNA form, the CDR3 reads TGCGCCAGCAGCTCGGGACAGGACGCGGACGAAGCTTTCTTT. Amino acids: CASSSGQDADEAFF.